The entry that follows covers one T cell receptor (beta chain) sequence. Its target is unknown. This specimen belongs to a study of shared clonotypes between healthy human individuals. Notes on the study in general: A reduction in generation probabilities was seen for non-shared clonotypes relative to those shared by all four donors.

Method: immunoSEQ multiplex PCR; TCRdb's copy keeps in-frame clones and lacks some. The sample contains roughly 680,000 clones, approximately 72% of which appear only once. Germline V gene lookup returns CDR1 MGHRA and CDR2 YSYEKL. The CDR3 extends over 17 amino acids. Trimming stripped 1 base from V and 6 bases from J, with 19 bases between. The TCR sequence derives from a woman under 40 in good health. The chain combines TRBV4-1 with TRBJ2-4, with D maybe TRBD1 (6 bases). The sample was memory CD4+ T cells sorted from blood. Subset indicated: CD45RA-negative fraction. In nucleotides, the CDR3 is TGCGCCAGCAGCCAAGGGGCAAGCAGGGGCCGGGGAAACATTCAGTACTTC. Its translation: CASSQGASRGRGNIQYF.